A single T cell receptor (beta chain) is shown here with its context. As yet, its antigen is unknown. Fresh-frozen tumor tissue and more than two years of survival data were available for all. There are 17 residues in the CDR3. Germline-derived CDR1 and CDR2 are LNHDA and SQIVND (reference sequence). The ends were cut back, 3 bases at V and 4 bases at J, with 19 bases in the middle. These data come from a study of glioma-infiltrating T cells after dendritic cell vaccination. Background on the study: Dendritic cells derived from monocytes and pulsed with autologous tumor lysate formed the vaccine.

Broader study findings: Survival was not directly related to TCR clonality in these patients.

The assay was immunoSEQ multiplex PCR, and TCRdb's table has in-frame clones only and misses some. The data hold tens of thousands of clones, with about 81% observed a single time. The gene calls are TRBV19 and TRBJ1-5, with a weak D call TRBD1 (6 bases). Material: blood, obtained before dendritic cell vaccination. This sequence was found in a human donor with glioblastoma. For the CDR3, the DNA is TGTGCCAGTAGTATTTGGGGACATAAGCTCAGGAATCAGCCCCAGCATTTT. It specifies CASSIWGHKLRNQPQHF. Together with reference TRBV19 and TRBJ1-5, the CDR3 gives the full variable domain: DGGITQSPKYLFRKEGQNVTLSCEQNLNHDAMYWYRQDPGQGLRLIYYSQIVNDFQKGDIAEGYSVSREKKESFPLTVTSAQKNPTAFYLCASSIWGHKLRNQPQHFGDGTRLSIL.